The 7 T cell receptor beta chains below come from one sample, sequenced in a study of blood T cell repertoires in COVID-19. The repertoire was sequenced with immunoSEQ multiplex PCR; TCRdb's copy has only in-frame clones and lacks some. The sample records some 200,000 clones, approximately 87% being singletons. The sample comprised peripheral blood. The receptors here all came from a woman younger than 35 who had recovered from COVID-19.

V and J are TRBV29-1 and TRBJ1-1; tentatively, D is TRBD1 (5 bases). V was clipped by 4 bases and J by 2 bases, with 11 bases between them. In germline, CDR1 is SQVTM, CDR2 ANQGSEA. The CDR3 covers 13 residues. The CDR3 sequence: CSVVDRVNTEAFF. The DNA for the CDR3 is TGCAGCGTTGTTGACAGAGTAAACACTGAAGCTTTCTTT.

The chain employs TRBV7-9 and TRBJ2-3, with D tentatively TRBD2 (5 bases). Trimming cost V 5 bases and J 0 bases, with 15 bases left between them. CDR1 SEHNR and CDR2 FQNEAQ come from the germline V gene (reference sequence). CDR3 size: 16 residues. The CDR3 protein is CASSHGLDPSTDTQYF. The CDR3, as DNA: TGTGCCAGCAGCCATGGACTCGACCCTAGCACAGATACGCAGTATTTT.

This chain links TRBV6-2 or TRBV6-3 with TRBJ2-7; no clear D. The CDR3 loop spans 15 amino acids. The germline CDR1 and CDR2 sequences are MNHEY and SVGEGT. Deletions cut 2 bases from V and 0 bases from J, with 11 bases between. This CDR3 is CASSYGQDGSYEQYF. CDR3 in DNA: TGTGCCAGCAGTTACGGGCAGGATGGCTCCTACGAGCAGTACTTC.

The rearrangement uses TRBV5-6 and TRBJ2-7, with 10 bases that match TRBD2. The CDR3 totals 15 residues. Germline CDR1 reads SGHDT; CDR2 reads YYEEEE. V trimming: 0 bases; J trimming: 5 bases; junction bases outside the gene matches: 5. This CDR3 reads CASSLASGRANEQYV. CDR3 coding DNA: TGTGCCAGCAGCTTGGCGAGCGGGAGGGCTAACGAGCAGTACGTC.

This chain links TRBV5-1 with TRBJ2-2; 8 bases map to TRBD1. The CDR3 contains 15 residues. V was pared by 1 base and J by 7 bases, with 6 bases of the junction left unmatched. Germline V gene data show CDR1 as SGHRS and CDR2 as YFSETQ. The CDR3 sequence: CASSLQGAQGGELFF. CDR3 in DNA: TGCGCCAGCAGCTTGCAGGGGGCGCAGGGCGGGGAGCTGTTTTTT.

Worth noting for this clone: This same CDR3 is encoded by further DNA sequences in the sample. This chain links TRBV9 with TRBJ1-5, with D uncertain. V dropped 0 bases and J dropped 2 bases, with 9 bases sitting between them. The CDR3 length is 15 residues. Germline CDR1 reads SGDLS; CDR2 reads YYNGEE. The CDR3 DNA is TGTGCCAGCAGCGTAGGGACTGGCGGCAATCAGCCCCAGCATTTT. Residues: CASSVGTGGNQPQHF.

The chain employs TRBV9 and TRBJ1-2, with 8 bases aligning to TRBD1. Germline loops: CDR1 SGDLS, CDR2 YYNGEE. The CDR3 length is 16 residues. V was clipped by 1 base and J by 2 bases; unmatched bases: 7. CDR3 loop: CASSVLPGQGNYGYTF. CDR3 DNA: TGTGCCAGCAGCGTACTTCCCGGACAGGGCAACTATGGCTACACCTTC.